One sample yielded the 14 T cell receptor beta chains listed below, sequenced in a study of shared clonotypes between healthy human individuals. The data were produced by immunoSEQ multiplex PCR, yet TCRdb's version contains in-frame clones alone and is incomplete. The sample shows 450,000 to 650,000 clones, around three quarters of them seen only once. Sequenced: PBMCs. Receptors were obtained from a woman in her thirties or forties in good health. Some clones in this sample may be carry-over from other donors' samples.

This rearrangement joins TRBV4-1 to TRBJ2-5; TRBD1 matches at 8 bases. Germline V gene data show CDR1 as MGHRA and CDR2 as YSYEKL. J gave up 1 base and V 0 bases, and 7 bases lay outside the gene matches. This CDR3 region has 17 residues. The CDR3, as DNA: TGCGCCAGCAGCCAAGAAAGGAAGGACAGGGTCCAAGAGACCCAGTACTTC. The encoded protein is CASSQERKDRVQETQYF.

The chain uses TRBV18 and TRBJ2-5; no clear D gene. The germline V gene has CDR1 KGHSH and CDR2 LQKENI. This CDR3 has 13 amino acids. V was shortened by 0 bases and J by 9 bases, with 11 bases between the two germline ends. The CDR3 loop is CASSPPGNGAQYF. The CDR3 DNA is TGTGCCAGCTCACCACCAGGGAATGGGGCCCAGTACTTC.

The V call is TRBV29-1, the J call TRBJ2-2; the D gene is possibly TRBD1 (6 bases). Germline V CDR1 and CDR2: SQVTM, ANQGSEA. Trimming shortened V by 3 bases and J by 4 bases, and 12 bases separated the two germline ends. This CDR3 is 14 amino acids long. The DNA of the CDR3 is TGCAGCGTTGATGTAGGGGGTATCACCGGGGAGCTGTTTTTT. Translated: CSVDVGGITGELFF.

V and J are TRBV11-2 and TRBJ2-5; 8 positions match TRBD1. The V and J ends lost 1 base and 5 bases, in that order; junction bases with no gene match: 3. This CDR3 comprises 14 residues. Germline V gene data show CDR1 as SGHAT and CDR2 as FQNNGV. The chain's CDR3 is CASSLGQGRETQYF. The DNA of the CDR3 is TGTGCCAGCAGCTTAGGACAGGGGAGGGAGACCCAGTACTTC.

The chain carries TRBV5-1 and TRBJ1-3; D is unclear. CDR1 is SGHRS and CDR2 is YFSETQ in the germline V gene. V dropped 0 bases and J dropped 6 bases, with 10 bases sitting between them. The CDR3 covers 14 residues. This CDR3 is CASSLAGGTNTIYF. The CDR3 DNA reads as TGCGCCAGCAGCTTGGCCGGAGGCACAAACACCATATATTTT.

This clone appeared once. The gene calls are TRBV19 and TRBJ2-2; D uncertain. With 5 bases removed from V and 0 bases from J, the gap between germline ends came to 7 bases. The CDR3 is 14 residues long. CDR1 LNHDA and CDR2 SQIVND come from the germline V gene (reference sequence). CDR3 coding DNA: TGTGCCAGTAGTTTGACACCGAACACCGGGGAGCTGTTTTTT. Protein product: CASSLTPNTGELFF.

The rearrangement uses TRBV5-4 and TRBJ2-7; perhaps TRBD1 as D (6 bases). The V end was cut by 4 bases, the J end by 6 bases, with 14 bases between. The CDR3 length is 13 residues. Germline V CDR1 and CDR2: SGHNT, YYREEE (reference sequence). The CDR3 DNA follows: TGTGCCAGCAGCCAAACCACAGGGACCGAGCAGTACTTC. Its translation: CASSQTTGTEQYF.

With respect to this clone: No conserved phenylalanine or tryptophan is present at the end of the CDR3, so a read error is the likely explanation. The chain employs TRBV5-1 and TRBJ2-7; 7 nucleotides align to TRBD1. V lost 3 bases to trimming and J lost 4 bases; unmatched junction nucleotides: 7. CDR1 is SGHRS and CDR2 is YFSETQ in the germline V gene. This CDR3 comprises 14 residues. The CDR3 protein is CASSSGQNVYEQYL. The CDR3 DNA reads as TGCGCCAGCAGCTCGGGACAGAATGTTTACGAGCAGTACCTC.

This chain connects TRBV18 to TRBJ2-6; 11 bases fit TRBD2. Germline lookup yields CDR1 KGHSH and CDR2 LQKENI. This CDR3 contains 18 residues. Trimming removed 1 base from V and 0 bases from J; junction bases left unmatched: 2. The chain's CDR3 is CASSPLAGGPSGANVLTF. CDR3 bases: TGTGCCAGCTCACCACTAGCGGGAGGGCCCTCTGGGGCCAACGTCCTGACTTTC.

The gene calls are TRBV10-2 and TRBJ2-1; D is possibly TRBD2 (5 bases). The germline V gene has CDR1 WSHSY and CDR2 SAAADI. The CDR3 sequence is 15 residues long. V lost 0 bases, J lost 11 bases, and 17 bases lay in between. The CDR3 nucleotides read TGCGCCAGCAGTGAGTCATTAGTACGGCTAGCCAAGCAGTTCTTC. The encoded protein is CASSESLVRLAKQFF.

V usage is TRBV4-1 and J usage is TRBJ1-3; perhaps TRBD1 as D (5 bases). Germline V gene data show CDR1 as MGHRA and CDR2 as YSYEKL. This CDR3 is 17 amino acids long. V dropped 2 bases and J dropped 0 bases, with 14 bases sitting between them. CDR3 sequence: CASSQKVQGASGNTIYF. CDR3 in DNA: TGCGCCAGCAGCCAAAAGGTCCAGGGCGCCTCTGGAAACACCATATATTTT.

Ten or more counts support this clone. The V call is TRBV2, the J call TRBJ2-7; D is undetermined. Germline CDR1 reads SNHLY; CDR2 reads FYNNEI. The length of the CDR3 is 11 residues. The germline V and J ends were trimmed by 7 bases and 5 bases, with 9 bases remaining between them. The CDR3 DNA is TGTGCCAGCATGTTTTCCGACGAGCAGTACTTC. Encoded protein: CASMFSDEQYF.

This chain uses TRBV4-2 with TRBJ2-7; D gene ambiguous. Trimming stripped 0 bases from V and 3 bases from J, with 6 bases between. This CDR3 contains 13 residues. Germline loops: CDR1 LGHNA, CDR2 YNFKEQ. CDR3 region: CASSQDLSYEQYF. The CDR3 coding sequence is TGTGCCAGCAGCCAAGATCTGAGCTACGAGCAGTACTTC.

The chain uses TRBV21-1 and TRBJ1-5; the table's D call TRBD1 went unverified against the DNA. TRBV21-1 is reported as a pseudogene. The CDR3 runs 21 residues. CDR3: CASSKAGKRTGGRDSNQPQHF. DNA of the CDR3: TGTGCCAGCAGCAAAGCTGGAAAACGGACAGGGGGCAGGGATAGCAATCAGCCCCAGCATTTT.